The clone carrying this T cell receptor beta chain appeared many times. Its matching antigen is unknown. Patients aged 18 to 65 with hyperthyroidism were newly diagnosed, with duration under 2 months. The data are from a study of T cells in Graves' hyperthyroidism and ophthalmopathy. Study-level information: Peripheral blood sampling occurred at initial diagnosis, before any treatment.

Study findings and constraints: Within blood appeared most thyroid clonotypes that had expanded above 0.001. A model of 13 V-J pairs discriminated ophthalmopathy from stable hyperthyroidism.

RNA transcripts gave rise to amplified TCR beta CDR3 regions. The study used the HTBI primer set for a first-round RT-PCR of the TCR CDR3. TCRdb called the multiplex PCR reads again in MiXCR, with one record for every CDR3 protein. Here the sample spans more than 500,000 distinct CDR3 sequences, 15% to 20% being singletons. The CDR3 has 14 residues. CDR1 is KGHSH, CDR2 LQKENI, per germline. V lost 4 bases, J lost 4 bases, and 5 bases stayed unmatched. Sequences were obtained from blood. The origin of this receptor is a woman aged 25 to 39 with Graves' hyperthyroidism. The chain employs TRBV18 and TRBJ1-1; TRBD1 aligns across 8 bases. This CDR3 is CASSLQTGVTEAFF. CDR3 nucleotide sequence: TGTGCCAGCTCACTGCAGACAGGGGTCACTGAAGCTTTCTTT.